This entry is about one T cell receptor beta chain. TCRdb recomputed calls from the RT-PCR reads with MiXCR, one row per CDR3 protein. Here the sample spans about 700,000 distinct CDR3 sequences, over 12% being singletons. V lost 5 bases, J lost 4 bases, and 14 bases lay in between. The CDR3 spans 14 residues. CDR1 is MGHDK, CDR2 SYGVNS, per germline. The sequence was obtained from a female donor in good health, serving as a healthy control. Material for sequencing was memory CD4+ T cells from blood. The J gene is TRBJ2-5, the V gene TRBV25-1; D might be TRBD1 (6 bases). The CDR3 DNA reads TGTGCCAGCAGTCACAGGGTGACGGGAGAGACCCAGTACTTC. Amino acid sequence: CASSHRVTGETQYF.